This entry features one T cell receptor beta chain sequence. Per the authors' pipeline: From reference gene primer amplification, estimates of nucleated cell counts were derived. The protocol was immunoSEQ multiplex PCR, while the TCRdb copy is restricted to in-frame clones and leaves out a portion. V and J calls and clone size follow that table, whereas D and trimming were derived from the DNA. The sample carries around 200,000 clones, 83% recorded once. The CDR3 is 15 residues long. Germline assignment: CDR1 WNHNN and CDR2 SYGVQD (reference sequence). Trimming pared 1 base from V and 5 bases from J, leaving 12 bases between. The data are from a study of blood T cell repertoires in COVID-19. On the study more broadly: Sites across the United States, Italy and Spain contributed samples from acute and convalescent COVID-19. The analysed material was cDNA or gDNA that came from T cells, B-cell-depleted T cells, or PBMCs.

The receptor was derived from a woman in her thirties or forties with active or convalescent COVID-19. V usage is TRBV10-1 and J usage is TRBJ2-1; the D gene is possibly TRBD2 (5 bases). The sequenced sample consisted of peripheral blood. The CDR3 sequence is CASSEFSASNNEQFF. CDR3 bases: TGCGCCAGCAGTGAGTTTAGCGCGAGTAACAATGAGCAGTTCTTC.